This T cell receptor (beta chain) was sequenced in a study of cytomegalovirus exposure and HLA in healthy donors. Study results and limitations: Some public TCRs appeared in many individuals, while most sequences were rare. Researchers reported that a few CMV-associated chains were confirmed in vitro as CMV antigen-specific. As a later analysis showed, a missense DCLRE1C variant was linked to trimming of TCR beta V- and J-genes.

CDR3 length equals 15 residues. After removal of 4 bases from V and 5 bases from J, the junction contained 8 bases not matched to a gene. Germline loops: CDR1 SGHRS, CDR2 YFSETQ. Vbeta (60) and Jbeta (13) primers were used in the PCR. Here immunoSEQ multiplex PCR was the method, and the copy in TCRdb shows in-frame clones only, minus some. The sample yields about 160,000 clones, 87% seen once. With regard to this clone: Antigen: not known.

Regarding donors, all were healthy bone marrow donors. The sample was PBMCs. This TCR was recovered from a woman aged 25 to 45 in good health and CMV-seronegative. V usage is TRBV5-1 and J usage is TRBJ2-2; TRBD1 agrees at 7 bases. CDR3 nucleotides: TGCGCCAGCAGCACTGGGACAGAAACAACCGGGGAGCTGTTTTTT. Protein product: CASSTGTETTGELFF.